This T cell receptor (beta chain) is from a study of shared clonotypes between healthy human individuals. Partitioning of CD4+ cells yielded a CD45RA+ naive subset and a CD45RA-negative memory subset. CDR1 and CDR2 (germline): SGHNT, YYREEE (reference sequence). This CDR3 spans 14 amino acids. The ends were cut back, 4 bases at V and 1 base at J, with 12 bases in the middle. With respect to this clone: Its antigen is currently unknown.

This table comes from immunoSEQ multiplex PCR, and its TCRdb copy is limited to in-frame clones, with some not included. The sample yields 850,000 to 1,200,000 clones, more than 65% seen once. Points from the study as a whole: Sampling covered blood only; tissue repertoires likely differ. Relative to their counterparts shared across all four donors, non-shared clonotypes exhibited diminished generation probabilities.

The rearrangement links TRBV5-4 to TRBJ2-7; TRBD1 is a possible D gene (5 bases). The sequence derives from a man in his late teens or twenties in good health. Sequenced sample: memory CD4+ T cells sorted from blood. Specified subset: CD45RA-negative fraction. This CDR3 reads CASSAKTASYEQYF. In DNA, the CDR3 is TGTGCCAGCAGCGCTAAGACAGCGTCCTACGAGCAGTACTTC.